A selection of T cell receptor beta chains follows, all from one sample in a study of CD8+ T cells in alopecia areata. Generated by immunoSEQ multiplex PCR, the TCRdb table keeps only in-frame clones and is missing some. The table records roughly 280,000 clones, around 64% of them present only once. This specimen was CD4+ T cells sorted from blood, taken around week 54, from a patient treated with tofacitinib. Receptor source: a human donor with alopecia areata. Both conserved end residues are part of each CDR3. The order of the fields is V gene, CDR3 length, CDR3 protein.

v_call: TRBV7-9; cdr3_length: 14; cdr3_aa: CASSLTGADTEAFF
v_call: TRBV19; cdr3_length: 12; cdr3_aa: CASSLDRDQAFF
v_call: TRBV9; cdr3_length: 14; cdr3_aa: CASSDQTGAYGYTF
v_call: TRBV6-9; cdr3_length: 13; cdr3_aa: CASSPGTTYGYTF
v_call: TRBV10-3; cdr3_length: 13; cdr3_aa: CATLRDTNSPLHF
v_call: TRBV7-2; cdr3_length: 11; cdr3_aa: CASSSGFEQYF
v_call: TRBV7-9; cdr3_length: 14; cdr3_aa: CASSFSGTNQPQHF
v_call: TRBV5-6; cdr3_length: 17; cdr3_aa: CASSLRFVTGINYGYTF
v_call: TRBV29-1; cdr3_length: 13; cdr3_aa: CSVSGASTDTQYF
v_call: TRBV7-2; cdr3_length: 14; cdr3_aa: CASSRDRAADTQYF
v_call: TRBV30; cdr3_length: 14; cdr3_aa: CAWSLGRTDQPQHF
v_call: TRBV9; cdr3_length: 13; cdr3_aa: CASSVAGHDEQFF
v_call: TRBV7-3; cdr3_length: 13; cdr3_aa: CASSLLTGGEQYF
v_call: TRBV29-1; cdr3_length: 13; cdr3_aa: CSVVRGRNTEAFF
v_call: TRBV6-5; cdr3_length: 14; cdr3_aa: CASRPEGRWDGYTF
v_call: TRBV4-2; cdr3_length: 14; cdr3_aa: CASRDRGNTGELFF
v_call: TRBV30; cdr3_length: 16; cdr3_aa: CAWRGPGTGSSYEQYF
v_call: TRBV29-1; cdr3_length: 11; cdr3_aa: CSVVGGTVKFF
v_call: TRBV30; cdr3_length: 12; cdr3_aa: CAWSPTGHEQYF
v_call: TRBV30; cdr3_length: 14; cdr3_aa: CAWSVGTLGDTQYF
v_call: TRBV29-1; cdr3_length: 13; cdr3_aa: CSVVSVNTGELFF
v_call: TRBV9; cdr3_length: 13; cdr3_aa: CASSGTSGETQYF
v_call: TRBV6-5; cdr3_length: 13; cdr3_aa: CASSYSTGTGMYF
v_call: TRBV5-1; cdr3_length: 14; cdr3_aa: CASGTGGPAYEQYF
v_call: TRBV29-1; cdr3_length: 18; cdr3_aa: CSVEWTGRLAGGWNEQFF
v_call: TRBV7-2; cdr3_length: 16; cdr3_aa: CASSLAPQGAVYEQYF
v_call: TRBV9; cdr3_length: 15; cdr3_aa: CASSVGPGENTEAFF
v_call: TRBV30; cdr3_length: 12; cdr3_aa: CAWRKATETQYF
v_call: TRBV18; cdr3_length: 15; cdr3_aa: CASSLGVTGANVLTF
v_call: TRBV29-1; cdr3_length: 13; cdr3_aa: CSVHRGRDTEAFF
v_call: TRBV25-1; cdr3_length: 13; cdr3_aa: CASSEPGGYGYTF
v_call: TRBV30; cdr3_length: 14; cdr3_aa: CAWNSGRSNYGYTF
v_call: TRBV4-1; cdr3_length: 16; cdr3_aa: CASSQEILAYTGELFF
v_call: TRBV29-1; cdr3_length: 12; cdr3_aa: CSVVRGGAEAFF
v_call: TRBV30; cdr3_length: 15; cdr3_aa: CAWSAGATNTGELFF
v_call: TRBV5-1; cdr3_length: 15; cdr3_aa: CASKRDLRDTGELFF
v_call: TRBV6-5; cdr3_length: 11; cdr3_aa: CASRGDNEQFF
v_call: TRBV9; cdr3_length: 16; cdr3_aa: CASSFAPREPKNIQYF
v_call: TRBV7-9; cdr3_length: 15; cdr3_aa: CASSSGGFINQPQHF
v_call: TRBV5-1; cdr3_length: 13; cdr3_aa: CASSLPDNYGYTF